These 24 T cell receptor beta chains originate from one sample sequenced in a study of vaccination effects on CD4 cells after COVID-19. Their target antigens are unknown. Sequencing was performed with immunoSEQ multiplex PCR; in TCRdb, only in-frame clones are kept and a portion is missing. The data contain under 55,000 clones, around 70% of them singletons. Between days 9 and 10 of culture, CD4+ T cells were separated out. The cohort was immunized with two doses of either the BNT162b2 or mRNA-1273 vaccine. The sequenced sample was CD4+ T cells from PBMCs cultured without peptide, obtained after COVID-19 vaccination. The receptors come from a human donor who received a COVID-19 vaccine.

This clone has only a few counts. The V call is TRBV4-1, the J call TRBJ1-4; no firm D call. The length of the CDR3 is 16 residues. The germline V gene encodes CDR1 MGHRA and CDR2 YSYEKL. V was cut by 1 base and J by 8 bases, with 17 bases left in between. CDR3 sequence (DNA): TGCGCCAGCAGCCAAGTAGCGTTAGGGTTTAACGAAAAACTGTTTTTT. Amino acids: CASSQVALGFNEKLFF.

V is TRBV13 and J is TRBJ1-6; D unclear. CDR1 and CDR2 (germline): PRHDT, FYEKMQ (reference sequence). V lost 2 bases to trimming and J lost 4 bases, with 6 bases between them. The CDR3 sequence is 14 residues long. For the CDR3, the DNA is TGTGCCAGCAGCTTAAGAGGGTATAATTCACCCCTCCACTTT. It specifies CASSLRGYNSPLHF.

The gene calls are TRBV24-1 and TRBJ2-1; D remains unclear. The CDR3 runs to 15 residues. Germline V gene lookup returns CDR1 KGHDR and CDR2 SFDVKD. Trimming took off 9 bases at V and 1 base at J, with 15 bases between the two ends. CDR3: CATCTLVESYNEQFF. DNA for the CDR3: TGTGCCACCTGTACTCTAGTCGAATCCTACAATGAGCAGTTCTTC.

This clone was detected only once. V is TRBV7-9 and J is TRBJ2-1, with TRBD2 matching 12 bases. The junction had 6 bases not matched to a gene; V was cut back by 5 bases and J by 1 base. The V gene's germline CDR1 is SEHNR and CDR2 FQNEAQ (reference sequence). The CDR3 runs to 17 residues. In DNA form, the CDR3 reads TGTGCCAGCAGCCCGACTAGCGGGAGCGGGTCCTACAATGAGCAGTTCTTC. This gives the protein CASSPTSGSGSYNEQFF.

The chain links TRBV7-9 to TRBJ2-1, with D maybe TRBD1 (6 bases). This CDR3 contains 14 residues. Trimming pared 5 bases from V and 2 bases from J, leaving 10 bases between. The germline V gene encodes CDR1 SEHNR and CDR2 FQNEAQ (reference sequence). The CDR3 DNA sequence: TGTGCCAGCAGCGTAACAGGGACCTACAATGAGCAGTTCTTC. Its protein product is CASSVTGTYNEQFF.

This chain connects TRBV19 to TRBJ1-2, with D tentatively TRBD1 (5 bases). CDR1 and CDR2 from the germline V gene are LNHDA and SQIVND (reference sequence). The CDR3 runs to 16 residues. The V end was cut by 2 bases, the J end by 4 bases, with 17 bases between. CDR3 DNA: TGTGCCAGTAGTATAACTTGGGGGAGTCAGAGCTATGGCTACACCTTC. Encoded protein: CASSITWGSQSYGYTF.

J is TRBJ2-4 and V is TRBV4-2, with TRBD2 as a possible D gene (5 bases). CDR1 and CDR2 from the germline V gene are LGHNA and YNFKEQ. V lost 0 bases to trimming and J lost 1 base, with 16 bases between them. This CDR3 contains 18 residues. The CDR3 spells CASSQEVRLRVAKNIQYF. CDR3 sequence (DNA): TGTGCCAGCAGCCAAGAGGTGCGACTGAGGGTCGCCAAAAACATTCAGTACTTC.

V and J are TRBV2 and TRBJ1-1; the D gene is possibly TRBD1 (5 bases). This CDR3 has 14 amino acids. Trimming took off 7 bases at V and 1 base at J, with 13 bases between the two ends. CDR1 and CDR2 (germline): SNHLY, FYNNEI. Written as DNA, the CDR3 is TGTGCCAGCAAGCCCAGGGTCCCGAACACTGAAGCTTTCTTT. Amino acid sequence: CASKPRVPNTEAFF.

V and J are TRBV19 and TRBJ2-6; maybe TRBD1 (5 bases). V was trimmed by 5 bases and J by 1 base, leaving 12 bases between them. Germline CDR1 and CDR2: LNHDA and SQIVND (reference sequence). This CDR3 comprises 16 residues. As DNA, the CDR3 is TGTGCCAGTAGTGTCTGGGGCCTTTCTGGGGCCAACGTCCTGACTTTC. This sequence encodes CASSVWGLSGANVLTF.

CDR3 residues: CASSESGTAQETQYF. CDR3 in DNA: TGTGCCAGCAGTGAGTCCGGGACAGCACAAGAGACCCAGTACTTC. The chain recombines TRBV25-1 with TRBJ2-5, with 7 bases matching TRBD1. After removal of 3 bases from V and 2 bases from J, the junction contained 6 bases not matched to a gene. Germline assignment: CDR1 MGHDK and CDR2 SYGVNS. This CDR3 has 15 residues. The full variable domain, completed using reference TRBV25-1 and TRBJ2-5, is EADIYQTPRYLVIGTGKKITLECSQTMGHDKMYWYQQDPGMELHLIHYSYGVNSTEKGDLSSESTVSRIRTEHFPLTLESARPSHTSQYLCASSESGTAQETQYFGPGTRLLVL.

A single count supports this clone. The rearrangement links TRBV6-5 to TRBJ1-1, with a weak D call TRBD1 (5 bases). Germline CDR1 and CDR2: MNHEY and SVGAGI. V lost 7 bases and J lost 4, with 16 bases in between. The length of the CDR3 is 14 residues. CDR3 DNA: TGTGCCAGCATAAACGACAGATTTGCCACTGAAGCTTTCTTT. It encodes CASINDRFATEAFF.

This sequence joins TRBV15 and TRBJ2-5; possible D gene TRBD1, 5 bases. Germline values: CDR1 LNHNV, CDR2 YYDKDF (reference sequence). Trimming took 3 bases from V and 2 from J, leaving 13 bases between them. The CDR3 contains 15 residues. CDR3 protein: CATSRDPGQQETQYF. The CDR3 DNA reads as TGTGCCACCAGCAGGGACCCAGGGCAGCAAGAGACCCAGTACTTC.

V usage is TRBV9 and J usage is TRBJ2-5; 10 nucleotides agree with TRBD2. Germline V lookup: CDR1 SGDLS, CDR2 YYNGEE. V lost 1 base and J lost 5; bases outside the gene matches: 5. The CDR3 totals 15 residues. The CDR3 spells CASSVSGGALETQYF. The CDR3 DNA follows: TGTGCCAGCAGCGTAAGCGGGGGGGCTTTGGAGACCCAGTACTTC.

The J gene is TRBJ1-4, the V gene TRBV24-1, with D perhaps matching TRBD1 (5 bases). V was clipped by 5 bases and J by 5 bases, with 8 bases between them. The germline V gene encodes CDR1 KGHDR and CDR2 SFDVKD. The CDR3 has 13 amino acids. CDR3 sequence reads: CATSAGGNEKLFF. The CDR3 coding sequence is TGTGCCACCAGTGCGGGGGGAAATGAAAAACTGTTTTTT.

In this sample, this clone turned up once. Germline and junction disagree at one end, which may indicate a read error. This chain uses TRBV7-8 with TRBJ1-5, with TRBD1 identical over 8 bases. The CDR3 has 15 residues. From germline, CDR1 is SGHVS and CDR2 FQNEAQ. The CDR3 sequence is CASGFETGGNQPQHF. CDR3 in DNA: TGTGCCAGCGGCTTTGAGACAGGGGGCAATCAGCCCCAGCATTTT. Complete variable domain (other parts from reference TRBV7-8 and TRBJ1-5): GAGVSQSPRYKVAKRGQDVALRCDPISGHVSLFWYQQALGQGPEFLTYFQNEAQLDKSGLPSDRFFAERPEGSVSTLKIQRTQQEDSAVYLCASGFETGGNQPQHFGDGTRLSIL.

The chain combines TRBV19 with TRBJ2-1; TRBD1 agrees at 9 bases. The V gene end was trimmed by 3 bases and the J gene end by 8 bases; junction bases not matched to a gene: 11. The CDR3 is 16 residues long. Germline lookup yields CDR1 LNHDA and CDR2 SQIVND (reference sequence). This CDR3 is CASSMYGTGYIDEQFF. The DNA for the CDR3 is TGTGCCAGTAGTATGTACGGGACAGGGTATATTGATGAGCAGTTCTTC.

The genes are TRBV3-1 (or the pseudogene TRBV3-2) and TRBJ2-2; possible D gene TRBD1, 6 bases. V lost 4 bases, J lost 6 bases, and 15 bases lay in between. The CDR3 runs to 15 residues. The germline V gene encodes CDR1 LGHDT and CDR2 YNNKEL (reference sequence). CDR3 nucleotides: TGTGCCAGCAGCCCAGACCTACAGGGATCCGGGGAGCTGTTTTTT. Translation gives CASSPDLQGSGELFF.

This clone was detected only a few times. The chain's CDR3 is CAINMAGGEDTQYF. In DNA form, the CDR3 reads TGTGCCATCAATATGGCGGGGGGCGAGGATACGCAGTATTTT. The chain employs TRBV10-3 and TRBJ2-3, with 8 bases lining up with TRBD2. V was clipped by 7 bases and J by 6 bases; unmatched bases: 9. CDR3 size: 14 residues. From germline, CDR1 is ENHRY and CDR2 SYGVKD.

DNA for the CDR3: TGTGCCAGCAGCAAACGAGGTATCGGGACAGGGTCCCACGAGCAGTACTTC. This gives the protein CASSKRGIGTGSHEQYF. The rearrangement joins TRBV21-1 to TRBJ2-7; no check of the table's D call, TRBD1, against the DNA was made. TRBV21-1 is marked as a pseudogene. The CDR3 extends over 17 amino acids.

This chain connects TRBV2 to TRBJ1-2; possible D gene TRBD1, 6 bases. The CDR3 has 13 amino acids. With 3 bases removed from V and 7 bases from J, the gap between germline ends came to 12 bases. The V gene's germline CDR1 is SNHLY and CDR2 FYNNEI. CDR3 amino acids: CASSDSGEGGYTF. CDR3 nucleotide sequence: TGTGCCAGCAGTGACTCAGGGGAAGGTGGCTACACCTTC. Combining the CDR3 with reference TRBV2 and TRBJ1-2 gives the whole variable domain EPEVTQTPSHQVTQMGQEVILRCVPISNHLYFYWYRQILGQKVEFLVSFYNNEISEKSEIFDDQFSVERPDGSNFTLKIRSTKLEDSAMYFCASSDSGEGGYTFGSGTRLTVV.

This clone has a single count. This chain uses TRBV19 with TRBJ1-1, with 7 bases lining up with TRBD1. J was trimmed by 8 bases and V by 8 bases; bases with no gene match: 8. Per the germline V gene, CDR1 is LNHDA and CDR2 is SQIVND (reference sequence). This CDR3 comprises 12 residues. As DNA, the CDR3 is TGTGCCAGTTCCCGTAGGGGGCTCGAAGCTTTCTTT. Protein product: CASSRRGLEAFF.

CDR3 amino acids: CASSQAGQAIEQYF. The CDR3 DNA follows: TGTGCCAGCAGCCAAGCAGGACAGGCCATCGAGCAGTACTTC. The chain combines TRBV3-1 (or the pseudogene TRBV3-2) with TRBJ2-7; 7 nucleotides match TRBD1. The CDR3 spans 14 residues. Germline trimming cut 1 base from V and 6 bases from J; bases unmatched to any gene: 6. Germline CDR1 LGHDT, CDR2 YNNKEL (reference sequence).

The DNA of the CDR3 is TGTGCCAGCAGCTTACGGACAGGGACTGGGGCCAACGTCCTGACTTTC. This translates into CASSLRTGTGANVLTF. The chain uses TRBV5-4 and TRBJ2-6; 8 bases are shared with TRBD1. The CDR3 runs to 16 residues. J lost 2 bases, V lost 2 bases, and 3 bases had no gene match. Per the germline V gene, CDR1 is SGHNT and CDR2 is YYREEE (reference sequence).

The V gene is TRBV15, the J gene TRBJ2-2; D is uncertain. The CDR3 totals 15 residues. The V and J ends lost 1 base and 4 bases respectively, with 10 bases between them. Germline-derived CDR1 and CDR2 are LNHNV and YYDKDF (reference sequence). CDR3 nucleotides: TGTGCCACCAGCAGAGTAGGCGGAACCACCGGGGAGCTGTTTTTT. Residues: CATSRVGGTTGELFF. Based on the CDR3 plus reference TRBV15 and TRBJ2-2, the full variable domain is DAMVIQNPRYQVTQFGKPVTLSCSQTLNHNVMYWYQQKSSQAPKLLFHYYDKDFNNEADTPDNFQSRRPNTSFCFLDIRSPGLGDTAMYLCATSRVGGTTGELFFGEGSRLTVL.